This TCR beta chain was captured in a study of blood T cell repertoires in COVID-19. CDR1 is SEHNR and CDR2 is FQNEAQ in the germline V gene (reference sequence). The CDR3 sequence is 13 residues long. V lost 3 bases and J 5 bases, leaving 10 bases between the germline ends. Per the authors' pipeline: Amplification of reference gene primers provided the estimated nucleated cell counts. TCRdb's copy holds only in-frame clones and misses some; the assay was immunoSEQ multiplex PCR. That table gives V, J and clone size, and the DNA gave D and trimming. The profile covers about 200,000 clones, with roughly nine tenths appearing a single time and 0.7% to 0.8% taken by the ten largest.

The chain carries TRBV7-9 and TRBJ1-1, with D maybe TRBD1 (6 bases). The sequenced sample consisted of peripheral blood. This TCR was recovered from a woman in her seventies with acute or convalescent COVID-19. The CDR3 coding sequence is TGTGCCAGCAGCTTTAGGACAGCTACTGAAGCTTTCTTT. It specifies CASSFRTATEAFF.